The entry below gives a single TCR beta chain sequence along with its context. What it binds is unknown. This CDR3 contains 13 residues. Germline CDR1 and CDR2: KGHDR and SFDVKD. Reprocessing the 5' RACE reads, TCRdb reports a single entry for every CDR3 protein and omits DNA. The record lists roughly 420,000 distinct CDR3 sequences, of which the ten most abundant hold 7.3%. The data were taken from a study of T cells expressing NK-cell markers. Study-wide background: Sorted CD3+CD56+NKG2C+, CD3+CD56+NKG2C- and CD3+CD56-NKG2C+ T-cell subsets were beta-chain profiled. There were seven HCMV-seropositive donors and one seronegative donor among the eight sequenced. Study-wide results and caveats: For a few donors, these clonotypes were likewise the leading ones in the CD3+CD56-NKG2C+ fraction. The study did not resolve the HCMV specificity of expanded NKG2C+ T cell clones.

The sample taken for sequencing was blood T cells: a sorted CD56 or NKG2C T cell subset, CD4+ or CD8+ T cells, or bulk PBMC T cells (not recorded which). This chain links TRBV24-1 with TRBJ2-1; the D gene TCRdb calls, TRBD2, cannot be checked with no DNA. This clonotype was obtained from a woman between 18 and 69 years old in good health. This CDR3 reads CATEDSAYNEQFF.